This note documents a single T cell receptor (beta chain) sequence. Antigen specificity is unknown. This entry belongs to a study of cytomegalovirus exposure and HLA in healthy donors. General study findings and limits: Clonal expansion, a later analysis showed, was greater in HLA-associated TCR beta chains than in equally common others. TRBV6-2, TRBV6-3 and other indistinguishable V segments were excluded. A later analysis found TCR association rates differed by HLA locus, highest for DRB1 and lowest for HLA-C.

The CDR3 spans 15 residues. V was shortened by 4 bases and J by 6 bases, with 19 bases between the two germline ends. Germline V lookup: CDR1 SGHRS, CDR2 YFSETQ. A multiplex PCR was run with 60 Vbeta primers and 13 Jbeta primers. Sequenced by immunoSEQ multiplex PCR; TCRdb stores in-frame clones only, minus some. With 170,000 or so clones in the sample, the ten largest clones hold about 2.2%. This TCR was recovered from a man aged 25 to 40 in good health and CMV-seronegative. The source material was PBMCs. The chain joins TRBV5-1 to TRBJ1-2; possible D gene TRBD1, 5 bases. CDR3 protein: CASSVGGATEDGYTF. Written as DNA, the CDR3 is TGCGCCAGCAGCGTCGGGGGAGCGACAGAAGATGGCTACACCTTC.